This is a list of T cell receptor beta chains from one sample in a study of blood T cell repertoires in COVID-19. Using immunoSEQ multiplex PCR, the repertoire was profiled, and TCRdb retains in-frame clones only, with some absent. The table lists 90,000 to 120,000 clones, approximately 80% of them singletons. The sample consisted of peripheral blood. Receptors were obtained from a man in his sixties with acute or convalescent COVID-19. CDR3s include the opening cysteine and the closing phenylalanine or tryptophan. Each record gives: CDR3 length, D gene, clone size, V gene, J gene, CDR3 DNA, CDR3 protein. D genes are given only for firm matches. Clone size is not always given. Where it is, it says once, few, many or a class for expanded clones.

>14|NA|NA|TRBV12-5|TRBJ2-5
TGTGCTAGTGGTCCGCGAGGGTATTATGAGACCCAGTACTTC
CASGPRGYYETQYF
>12|NA|NA|TRBV4-1|TRBJ1-2
TGCGCCAGCAGCCAAGAGGAAACGGGAAAGAACTTC
CASSQEETGKNF
>14|TRBD1|NA|TRBV7-2|TRBJ1-2
TGTGCCAGCAGCTCCTGGGGACAGAACTATGGCTACACCTTC
CASSSWGQNYGYTF
>12|NA|once|TRBV23-1|TRBJ2-7
TGCGCCAGCAGCCCCGGGTTCTACGAGCAGTACTTC
CASSPGFYEQYF
>15|TRBD1|NA|TRBV18|TRBJ2-7
TGTGCCAGCTCACCTTACCGGGACAGGGGATACGAGCAGTACTTC
CASSPYRDRGYEQYF
>16|TRBD2|NA|TRBV7-9|TRBJ2-1
TGTGCCAGCAGCGAAAAACCAGCGGGACCCGGCGATGAGCAGTTCTTC
CASSEKPAGPGDEQFF
>15|TRBD1|NA|TRBV27|TRBJ1-5
TGTGCCAGCAGTTCCGTGGACAGGGGAGGTCAGCCCCAGCATTTT
CASSSVDRGGQPQHF
>15|TRBD1|NA|TRBV4-3|TRBJ1-1
TGCGCCAGCAGCCCCCAAGGGGGCGCGTTCACTGAAGCTTTCTTT
CASSPQGGAFTEAFF
>13|NA|NA|TRBV7-9|TRBJ1-2
TGTGCCACTTGGACAGCGATTAACTATGGCTACACCTTC
CATWTAINYGYTF
>13|TRBD1|NA|TRBV12-3/TRBV12-4|TRBJ1-5
TGTGCCAGCAGCAGGGGGCTTGGTCAGCCCCAGCATTTT
CASSRGLGQPQHF
>17|NA|NA|TRBV4-3|TRBJ2-3
TGCGCCAGCAGCCAAGATCTTCAGCGGATCTTCACAGATACGCAGTATTTT
CASSQDLQRIFTDTQYF
>15|TRBD2|NA|TRBV9|TRBJ2-1
TGTGCCAGCAGCCTCGGGGGGATGGCCTTTAATGAGCAGTTCTTC
CASSLGGMAFNEQFF
>14|TRBD2|NA|TRBV7-9|TRBJ2-1
TGTGCCGGGAAGTCGGGCGGGAGTGGCAATGAGCAGTTCTTC
CAGKSGGSGNEQFF
>16|TRBD1|NA|TRBV30|TRBJ1-2
TGTGCCAGTTCTCAAGGGGGACAGGGGGTGAGGTATGGCTACACCTTC
CASSQGGQGVRYGYTF
>14|NA|NA|TRBV6-5|TRBJ1-6
TGTGCCAGCAGTTACTGGGGCCGTAATTCACCCCTCCACTTT
CASSYWGRNSPLHF
>11|NA|NA|TRBV29-1|TRBJ2-1
TGCAGCGTTGAAGATCTCAATGAGCAGTTCTTC
CSVEDLNEQFF
>13|NA|NA|TRBV30|TRBJ1-3
TGTGCCTGGAGTGTATCAGGGAGGAACACCATATATTTT
CAWSVSGRNTIYF
>14|NA|NA|TRBV14|TRBJ1-4
TGTGCCAGCAGCCTAGTCGGGGGACGTGAAAAACTGTTTTTT
CASSLVGGREKLFF
>17|TRBD2|NA|TRBV10-2|TRBJ2-5
TGCGCCAGCAGAAAAGGGACTAGCGGGAGTATGGGAGAGACCCAGTACTTC
CASRKGTSGSMGETQYF
>13|TRBD1|NA|TRBV29-1|TRBJ1-1
TGCAGCGTTGTGACAGGGTCAAACACTGAAGCTTTCTTT
CSVVTGSNTEAFF
>15|TRBD1|NA|TRBV7-2|TRBJ2-1
TGTGCCAGCACCCGGGGACAGGGTGGCTACAATGAGCAGTTCTTC
CASTRGQGGYNEQFF
>13|TRBD1|NA|TRBV7-2|TRBJ1-1
TGTGCCAGCAGCGCAAGACAGGGTGGTGAAGCTTTCTTT
CASSARQGGEAFF
>14|TRBD2|NA|TRBV6-1|TRBJ2-2
TGTGCCAGCAGTAGTCGGGACTACTCAGGGGAGCTGTTTTTT
CASSSRDYSGELFF
>15|NA|NA|TRBV27|TRBJ1-5
TGTGCCAGCAGTCCCGCAAGACATAGCAATCAGCCCCAGCATTTT
CASSPARHSNQPQHF
>15|NA|NA|TRBV30|TRBJ1-1
TGTGCCTGGAGCCCCCGGACAGCTCTGAACACTGAAGCTTTCTTT
CAWSPRTALNTEAFF